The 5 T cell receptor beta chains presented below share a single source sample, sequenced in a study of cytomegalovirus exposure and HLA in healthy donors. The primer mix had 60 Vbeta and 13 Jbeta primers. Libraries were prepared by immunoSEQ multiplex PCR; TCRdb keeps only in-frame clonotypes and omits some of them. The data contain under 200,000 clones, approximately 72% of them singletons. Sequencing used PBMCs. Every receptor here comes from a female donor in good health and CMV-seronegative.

CDR3 bases: TGTGCCAGCAGTTTAAAGGCGGGCACTGAAGCTTTCTTT. It specifies CASSLKAGTEAFF. This chain joins TRBV28 and TRBJ1-1, with D unclear. The CDR3 loop spans 13 amino acids. CDR1 is MDHEN and CDR2 is SYDVKM in the germline V gene. V lost 2 bases to trimming and J lost 4 bases, with 8 bases between them. Complete variable domain (other parts from reference TRBV28 and TRBJ1-1): DVKVTQSSRYLVKRTGEKVFLECVQDMDHENMFWYRQDPGLGLRLIYFSYDVKMKEKGDIPEGYSVSREKKERFSLILESASTNQTSMYLCASSLKAGTEAFFGQGTRLTVV.

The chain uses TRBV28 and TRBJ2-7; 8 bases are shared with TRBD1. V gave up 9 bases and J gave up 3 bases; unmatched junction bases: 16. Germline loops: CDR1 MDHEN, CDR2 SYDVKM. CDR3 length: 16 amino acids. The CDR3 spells CASYTQGASPLYEQYF. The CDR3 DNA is TGTGCCAGTTATACCCAGGGGGCAAGCCCTCTCTACGAGCAGTACTTC.

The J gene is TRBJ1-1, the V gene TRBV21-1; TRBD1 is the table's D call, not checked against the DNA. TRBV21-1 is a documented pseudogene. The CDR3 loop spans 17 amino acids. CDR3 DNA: TGTGCCAGCAGCAAGACGGGGCAGGGACATATGAACACTGAAGCTTTCTTT. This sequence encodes CASSKTGQGHMNTEAFF.

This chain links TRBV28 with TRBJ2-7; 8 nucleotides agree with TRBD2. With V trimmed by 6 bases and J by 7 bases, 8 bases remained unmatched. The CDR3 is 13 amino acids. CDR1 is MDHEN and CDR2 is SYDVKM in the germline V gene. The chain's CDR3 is CASSPSGRGEQYF. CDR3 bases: TGTGCCAGCAGCCCCAGCGGGAGAGGAGAGCAGTACTTC.

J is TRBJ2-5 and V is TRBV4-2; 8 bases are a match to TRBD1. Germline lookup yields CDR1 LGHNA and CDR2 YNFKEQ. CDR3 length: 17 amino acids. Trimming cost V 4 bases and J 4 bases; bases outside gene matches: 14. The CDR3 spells CASSPPPGQVTSETQYF. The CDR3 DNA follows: TGTGCCAGCAGCCCCCCCCCGGGACAGGTGACCTCAGAGACCCAGTACTTC.